The sequence of this T cell receptor beta chain was determined in a study of cytomegalovirus exposure and HLA in healthy donors. Turning to the study itself: The 120 or so validation repertoires used the same platform as the 500 to 700 first-cohort repertoires, a later analysis reported. Whole-study results and caveats: TCR clusters originating in the first cohort tended to co-occur in the 120 validation repertoires, according to a later analysis. Rare TCR sequences predominated, though certain public TCRs were found in many donors.

V lost 1 base to trimming and J lost 4 bases, with 4 bases between them. Per the germline V gene, CDR1 is MNHNS and CDR2 is SASEGT. The CDR3 is 12 residues long. The donors formed part of the 120-subject validation cohort, distinct from the roughly 670-subject first cohort. Clones were sequenced by immunoSEQ multiplex PCR, and TCRdb holds only the in-frame ones, with some missing. The data show some 140,000 clones, with about 82% seen just once and about 1.9% held by the top ten. With regard to this clone: Its target is not known.

This receptor was taken from a human donor in good health. The V gene is TRBV6-1, the J gene TRBJ1-2; the D is unclear. Sequenced input: PBMCs. DNA for the CDR3: TGTGCCAGCAGTGAAGGGCTCTATGGCTACACCTTC. The encoded protein is CASSEGLYGYTF.